These 26 T cell receptor beta chains were sequenced from one sample in a study of shared clonotypes between healthy human individuals. Sequenced by immunoSEQ multiplex PCR; TCRdb stores in-frame clones only, minus some. The sample contains hundreds of thousands of clones, 97% of which appear only once. The sample taken for sequencing was naive CD4+ T cells sorted from blood. The sample's subset: CD45RA+ positively selected. The receptor source for this set is a young woman in good health.

This chain joins TRBV7-9 and TRBJ2-3, with TRBD1 matching 7 bases. This CDR3 is built from 16 residues. V gave up 5 bases and J gave up 2 bases; unmatched junction bases: 10. Per germline, CDR1 SEHNR and CDR2 FQNEAQ (reference sequence). Here the CDR3 DNA reads TGTGCCAGCAGCGACCGACAGAGGGGGCCCACAGATACGCAGTATTTT. This codes for CASSDRQRGPTDTQYF.

The rearrangement joins TRBV19 to TRBJ1-1; 12 bases line up with TRBD1. The length of the CDR3 is 15 residues. Germline values: CDR1 LNHDA, CDR2 SQIVND (reference sequence). The trim removed 6 bases at V and 4 bases at J, leaving 6 bases unmatched. The CDR3: CASSPGQGAGTEAFF. DNA of the CDR3: TGTGCCAGTAGCCCGGGACAGGGGGCCGGCACTGAAGCTTTCTTT.

The gene calls are TRBV5-1 and TRBJ2-7, with a tentative D call TRBD2 (6 bases). The CDR3 loop spans 15 amino acids. Germline loops: CDR1 SGHRS, CDR2 YFSETQ. The ends were cut back, 4 bases at V and 0 bases at J, with 14 bases in the middle. The CDR3 loop is CASSRTGSNSYEQYF. CDR3 nucleotides: TGCGCCAGCAGCAGGACCGGGAGCAACTCCTACGAGCAGTACTTC.

This clone was seen just once. The chain carries TRBV25-1 and TRBJ2-7; a weak D match, TRBD2 (6 bases). Germline loops: CDR1 MGHDK, CDR2 SYGVNS. The CDR3 is 12 amino acids. The germline V and J ends were trimmed by 4 bases and 4 bases, with 8 bases remaining between them. CDR3 protein: CASSGEEYEQYF. The CDR3 nucleotides are TGTGCCAGCAGTGGGGAGGAGTACGAGCAGTACTTC.

V is TRBV6-1 and J is TRBJ2-1, with 12 bases that match TRBD2. Germline values: CDR1 MNHNS, CDR2 SASEGT. V dropped 9 bases and J dropped 3; count of bases not matched to a gene: 6. The CDR3 sequence is 15 residues long. The CDR3 coding sequence is TGTGCCAGTTTTACTAGCGGGAGGAACTACAATGAGCAGTTCTTC. Translation gives CASFTSGRNYNEQFF.

This chain links TRBV9 with TRBJ2-5; a possible D gene is TRBD2 (5 bases). The germline V gene encodes CDR1 SGDLS and CDR2 YYNGEE. Trimming took off 2 bases at V and 5 bases at J, with 7 bases between the two ends. The CDR3 is 12 residues long. CDR3 loop: CASSVGEETQYF. CDR3 DNA sequence: TGTGCCAGCAGCGTCGGGGAGGAGACCCAGTACTTC.

This clone has just one count. V and J are TRBV30 and TRBJ2-7; 9 bases are shared with TRBD1. With 7 bases clipped from V and 2 bases from J, the junction kept 9 bases outside the gene matches. The CDR3 spans 14 residues. Germline CDR1 and CDR2: GTSNPN and SVGIG (reference sequence). Here the CDR3 reads CALGRDRVPYEQYF. Here the CDR3 DNA reads TGTGCCTTAGGCCGGGACAGGGTACCCTACGAGCAGTACTTC.

V is TRBV18 and J is TRBJ2-7; D call uncertain. The V end lost 2 bases, the J end lost 6 bases, and 11 bases lay between the germline ends. CDR3 length equals 13 residues. CDR1 is KGHSH and CDR2 is LQKENI in the germline V gene. For the CDR3, the DNA is TGTGCCAGCTCACCAGGGGTCATGAGCGAGCAGTACTTC. Translated, it gives CASSPGVMSEQYF.

The chain combines TRBV28 with TRBJ1-2; TRBD1 might be the D (5 bases). Germline V lookup: CDR1 MDHEN, CDR2 SYDVKM. The V gene lost 6 bases and the J gene lost 7 bases, with 18 bases spanning the gap. The length of the CDR3 is 14 residues. This CDR3 is CASSQTGTVAGYTF. For the CDR3, the DNA is TGTGCCAGCAGCCAAACCGGGACGGTCGCTGGCTACACCTTC.

This chain links TRBV27 with TRBJ2-4, with D unresolved. Germline values: CDR1 MNHEY, CDR2 SMNVEV (reference sequence). The CDR3 runs 16 residues. V was pared by 6 bases and J by 0 bases, with 15 bases between. The CDR3 reads CASRAARTIAKNIQYF. The CDR3 DNA reads TGTGCCAGCAGGGCCGCCCGAACAATAGCCAAAAACATTCAGTACTTC.

The rearrangement uses TRBV6-1 and TRBJ1-4; D call uncertain. This CDR3 is built from 13 residues. The V end was cut by 7 bases, the J end by 3 bases, with 9 bases between. Germline CDR1 and CDR2: MNHNS and SASEGT. CDR3 protein: CASKGSANEKLFF. The CDR3 bases are TGTGCCAGCAAGGGATCAGCTAATGAAAAACTGTTTTTT.

This chain uses TRBV5-1 with TRBJ1-2, with a weak D call TRBD1 (5 bases). The CDR3 extends over 14 amino acids. V shed 1 base and J shed 0 bases, with 7 bases lying between them. Germline lookup yields CDR1 SGHRS and CDR2 YFSETQ. Written as DNA, the CDR3 is TGCGCCAGCAGCTTGACAGGCTCTAACTATGGCTACACCTTC. It codes for CASSLTGSNYGYTF.

The V gene is TRBV2, the J gene TRBJ2-3; weak D call: TRBD1 (5 bases). This CDR3 is built from 14 residues. V was pared by 6 bases and J by 0 bases, with 10 bases between. The germline gives CDR1 SNHLY, CDR2 FYNNEI. As DNA, the CDR3 is TGTGCCAGCAGGGCCAGGGTGAGCACAGATACGCAGTATTTT. Translation: CASRARVSTDTQYF.

The chain couples TRBV2 to TRBJ2-1, with TRBD2 matching 9 bases. Per the germline V gene, CDR1 is SNHLY and CDR2 is FYNNEI. The CDR3 runs 14 residues. J lost 3 bases, V lost 3 bases, and 0 bases had no gene match. The CDR3 region is CASSEREGYNEQFF. The CDR3 nucleotides are TGTGCCAGCAGTGAGCGGGAGGGCTACAATGAGCAGTTCTTC.

Note on this clone: In the same sample, other DNA sequences code for this CDR3. The rearrangement uses TRBV5-1 and TRBJ2-2; the D is unclear. The CDR3 runs to 14 residues. Germline V gives CDR1 SGHRS, CDR2 YFSETQ. Trimming took 0 bases from V and 1 from J, leaving 4 bases between them. CDR3 region: CASSLVLNTGELFF. DNA of the CDR3: TGCGCCAGCAGCTTGGTCCTGAACACCGGGGAGCTGTTTTTT.

This rearrangement joins TRBV5-4 to TRBJ2-3; 10 bases are a match to TRBD2. Trimming at V came to 3 bases and at J to 2 bases, leaving 6 bases not matched to a gene. In germline, CDR1 is SGHNT, CDR2 YYREEE (reference sequence). The CDR3 consists of 16 residues. CDR3 sequence reads: CASSWKTSGPTDTQYF. The CDR3 DNA is TGTGCCAGCAGCTGGAAGACTAGCGGGCCCACAGATACGCAGTATTTT.

The chain recombines TRBV6-1 with TRBJ1-2; D may be TRBD1 (5 bases). V was pared by 2 bases and J by 3 bases, with 13 bases between. This CDR3 has 15 amino acids. CDR1 and CDR2 (germline): MNHNS, SASEGT. The CDR3 sequence: CASSELGGTDYGYTF. Here the CDR3 DNA reads TGTGCCAGCAGTGAATTGGGAGGGACTGACTATGGCTACACCTTC.

The chain's CDR3 is CASSLDNSPLHF. CDR3 in DNA: TGTGCCAGCAGTCTAGATAATTCACCCCTCCACTTT. The genes are TRBV27 and TRBJ1-6, with no clear D. The germline gives CDR1 MNHEY, CDR2 SMNVEV (reference sequence). The V and J ends lost 5 bases and 5 bases respectively, with 4 bases between them. The CDR3 totals 12 residues.

V gene TRBV7-2 combines with J gene TRBJ2-1; 11 bases match TRBD2. The CDR3 spans 16 residues. From germline, CDR1 is SGHTA and CDR2 FQGNSA. Trimming took 5 bases from V and 6 from J; bases not matched to a gene: 9. The CDR3 region is CASSPLAGGPRNEQFF. The CDR3 nucleotides read TGTGCCAGCAGCCCTTTAGCGGGAGGGCCCCGCAATGAGCAGTTCTTC. Full variable domain (missing parts from reference TRBV7-2 and TRBJ2-1): GAGVSQSPSNKVTEKGKDVELRCDPISGHTALYWYRQSLGQGLEFLIYFQGNSAPDKSGLPSDRFSAERTGGSVSTLTIQRTQQEDSAVYLCASSPLAGGPRNEQFFGPGTRLTVL.

This CDR3 is CASSPQGGGNTIYF. CDR3 coding DNA: TGTGCCAGCAGCCCACAGGGGGGTGGAAACACCATATATTTT. The chain joins TRBV28 to TRBJ1-3, with TRBD1 matching 8 bases. This CDR3 region has 14 residues. CDR1 is MDHEN, CDR2 SYDVKM, per germline. The V gene end was trimmed by 6 bases and the J gene end by 3 bases; junction bases not matched to a gene: 4.

The chain uses TRBV7-9 and TRBJ1-1, with a tentative D call TRBD1 (5 bases). From germline, CDR1 is SEHNR and CDR2 FQNEAQ (reference sequence). The CDR3 runs 14 residues. Trimming pared 5 bases from V and 6 bases from J, leaving 16 bases between. The CDR3 sequence is CASSLTVPIAEAFF. CDR3 nucleotides: TGTGCCAGCAGCCTGACAGTTCCAATAGCTGAAGCTTTCTTT.

The chain has TRBV27 and TRBJ1-4; D possibly corresponds to TRBD1 (5 bases). CDR1 is MNHEY, CDR2 SMNVEV, per germline (reference sequence). The CDR3 runs to 14 residues. V lost 2 bases, J lost 8 bases, and 12 bases lay in between. The CDR3 loop reads CASSLRQGLEKLFF. CDR3 DNA: TGTGCCAGCAGTTTAAGGCAGGGTTTGGAAAAACTGTTTTTT.

The chain combines TRBV5-1 with TRBJ2-1; no clear D. Trimming removed 0 bases from V and 2 bases from J, with 9 bases in between. CDR1 and CDR2 from the germline V gene are SGHRS and YFSETQ. The CDR3 runs to 15 residues. The CDR3 bases are TGCGCCAGCAGCTTGGAGCAGGTCACCTACAATGAGCAGTTCTTC. Residues: CASSLEQVTYNEQFF.

The chain employs TRBV11-1 and TRBJ2-4; TRBD1 aligns across 11 bases. V lost 5 bases, J lost 7 bases, and 4 bases stayed unmatched. CDR1 is SGHAT, CDR2 FQDESV, per germline (reference sequence). The CDR3 has 14 residues. DNA for the CDR3: TGTGCCAGCAGCCCCTGGGACAGGGGGAACATTCAGTACTTC. It translates to CASSPWDRGNIQYF.

The V gene is TRBV2, the J gene TRBJ2-7; no firm D call. The V gene lost 5 bases and the J gene lost 0 bases, with 11 bases spanning the gap. Germline V lookup: CDR1 SNHLY, CDR2 FYNNEI. The CDR3 covers 14 residues. The CDR3 DNA is TGTGCCAGCAGTAAGACGGTTCGCTCCTACGAGCAGTACTTC. Translating it yields CASSKTVRSYEQYF. The variable domain in full, completed from reference TRBV2 and TRBJ2-7, reads EPEVTQTPSHQVTQMGQEVILRCVPISNHLYFYWYRQILGQKVEFLVSFYNNEISEKSEIFDDQFSVERPDGSNFTLKIRSTKLEDSAMYFCASSKTVRSYEQYFGPGTRLTVT.

This CDR3 is CASSEAVETQYF. In DNA form, the CDR3 reads TGTGCCAGCAGTGAAGCAGTAGAGACCCAGTACTTC. V usage is TRBV2 and J usage is TRBJ2-5, with no clear D. V dropped 0 bases and J dropped 4 bases, with 3 bases sitting between them. CDR3 length: 12 amino acids. Germline V gene sequence: CDR1 SNHLY, CDR2 FYNNEI.